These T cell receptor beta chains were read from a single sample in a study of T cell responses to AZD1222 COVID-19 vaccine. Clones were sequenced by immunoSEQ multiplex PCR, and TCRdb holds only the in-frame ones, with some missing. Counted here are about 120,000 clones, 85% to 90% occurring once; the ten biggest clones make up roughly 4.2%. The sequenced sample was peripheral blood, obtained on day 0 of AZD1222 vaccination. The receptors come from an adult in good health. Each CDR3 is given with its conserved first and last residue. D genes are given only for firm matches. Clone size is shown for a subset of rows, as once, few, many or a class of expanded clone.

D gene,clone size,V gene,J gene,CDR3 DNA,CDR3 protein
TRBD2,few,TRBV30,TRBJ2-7,TGTGCCTGGAAGGGAGATCTAGCGGGAGCCCCCTACGAGCAGTACTTC,CAWKGDLAGAPYEQYF
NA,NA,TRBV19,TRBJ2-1,TGTGCCAGTAGTGCTCAGGGGTACAATGAGCAGTTCTTC,CASSAQGYNEQFF
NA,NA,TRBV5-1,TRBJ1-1,TGCGCCAGCAGCAGTGACAGGACCTTGAACACTGAAGCTTTCTTT,CASSSDRTLNTEAFF
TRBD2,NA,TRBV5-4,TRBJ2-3,TGTGCCAGCAGCTTGGCCGGGGGGAGCACAGATACGCAGTATTTT,CASSLAGGSTDTQYF
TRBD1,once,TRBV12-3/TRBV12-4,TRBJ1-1,TGTGCCAGCAGTTTTGGGACAGCGGGTTCAGCTTTCTTT,CASSFGTAGSAFF
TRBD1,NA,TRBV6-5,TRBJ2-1,TGTGCCAGCAGTTGGGGGACCAGGGGGCTGGGTGAGCAGTTCTTC,CASSWGTRGLGEQFF
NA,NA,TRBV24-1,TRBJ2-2,TGTGCCACCAGTGGGGGTTGGAACACCGGGGAGCTGTTTTTT,CATSGGWNTGELFF
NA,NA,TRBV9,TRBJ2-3,TGTGCCAGCAGCGTAGGGGGCGGGGCGGGTACGCAGTATTTT,CASSVGGGAGTQYF
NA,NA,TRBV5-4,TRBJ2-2,TGTGCCAGCAGCTTGGAGGGGAACAGGGCGGGCGGGGAGCTGTTTTTT,CASSLEGNRAGGELFF
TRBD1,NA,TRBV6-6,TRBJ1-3,TGTGCCAGCAGTTCGACAGGGGTTGGAAACACCATATATTTT,CASSSTGVGNTIYF
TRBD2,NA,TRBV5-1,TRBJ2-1,TGCGCCAGCAGCTTGATGGCTAGCGGATACAATGAGCAGTTCTTC,CASSLMASGYNEQFF
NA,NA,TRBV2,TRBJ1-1,TGTGCCAGCAGTGAAGAACAGGGTCTGGGAGCTTTCTTT,CASSEEQGLGAFF
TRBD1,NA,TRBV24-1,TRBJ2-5,TGTGCCACCAGTGATTCTGGACAGGGTAGAGAGACCCAGTACTTC,CATSDSGQGRETQYF
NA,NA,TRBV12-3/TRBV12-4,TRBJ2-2,TGTGCCAGCAGGCAAGTCCCTACCGGGGAGCTGTTTTTT,CASRQVPTGELFF
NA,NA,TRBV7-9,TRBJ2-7,TGTGCCAGCAGCTCCTATATAGGGGGTTTCTACGAGCAGTACTTC,CASSSYIGGFYEQYF
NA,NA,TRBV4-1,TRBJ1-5,TGCGCCAGCAGCCTGAGCCCCAATCAGCCCCAGCATTTT,CASSLSPNQPQHF
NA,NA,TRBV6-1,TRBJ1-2,TGTGCCAGCAGTGAAGCGGGTCTGGGCCTCTCCTATGGCTACACCTTC,CASSEAGLGLSYGYTF
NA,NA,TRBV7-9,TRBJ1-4,TGTGCCAGCAGCTTACAGACTAATGAAAAACTGTTTTTT,CASSLQTNEKLFF
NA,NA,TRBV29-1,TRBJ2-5,TGCAGCGTCCTGGGACCAGAAGAGACCCAGTACTTC,CSVLGPEETQYF
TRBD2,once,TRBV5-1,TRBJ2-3,TGCGCCAGCAGCCTAACCCTAGCGGGGTTAGATACGCAGTATTTT,CASSLTLAGLDTQYF
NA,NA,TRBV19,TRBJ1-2,TGTGCCAGTAGTTTCTGGGGACAAAACTATGGCTACACCTTC,CASSFWGQNYGYTF
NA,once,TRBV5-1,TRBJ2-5,TGCGCCAGCAGCTGGCAAGAGACCCAGTACTTC,CASSWQETQYF
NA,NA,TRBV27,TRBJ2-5,TGTGCCAGCAGTGTATCCGGGACCGTACGACAAGAGACCCAGTACTTC,CASSVSGTVRQETQYF
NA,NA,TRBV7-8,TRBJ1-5,TGTGCCAGCAGCTCGGGGGTGGGGGAGAATCAGCCCCAGCATTTT,CASSSGVGENQPQHF
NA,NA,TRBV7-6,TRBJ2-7,TGTGCCAGCAGCGCCCGGATGGGGAGCACCTACGAGCAGTACTTC,CASSARMGSTYEQYF
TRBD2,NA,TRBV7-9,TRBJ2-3,TGTGCCAGCAGCCGAACTAGCGGGGCTCGCACAGATACGCAGTATTTT,CASSRTSGARTDTQYF
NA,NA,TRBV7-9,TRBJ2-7,TGTGCCAGCAGCTTCTTCCCCCGTGGCCTGGACTCCTACGAGCAGTACTTC,CASSFFPRGLDSYEQYF
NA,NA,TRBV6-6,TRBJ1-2,TGTGCCAGCAGTCAACAGGGTTTTGAGGGCTACACCTTC,CASSQQGFEGYTF
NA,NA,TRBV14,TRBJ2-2,TGTGCCAGCAGCCAAGAAGGGGTGATACCAAACACCGGGGAGCTGTTTTTT,CASSQEGVIPNTGELFF
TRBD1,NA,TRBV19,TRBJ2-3,TGTGCCAGTAGTAATAGACAGGGAGCAGATACGCAGTATTTT,CASSNRQGADTQYF
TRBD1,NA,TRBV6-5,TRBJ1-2,TGTGCCAGCAGTTACTCGTGGGACAGGACCTTCTTC,CASSYSWDRTFF
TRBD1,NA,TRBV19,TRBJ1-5,TGTGCCAGTAGTAAAGACAGGGCAGGTCAGCCCCAGCATTTT,CASSKDRAGQPQHF
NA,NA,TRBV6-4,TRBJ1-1,TGTGCCAGCAGTGACTCGATTCGGAATCCCACTGAAGCTTTCTTT,CASSDSIRNPTEAFF